A single T cell receptor (beta chain) is shown here with its context. There are 14 residues in the CDR3. V dropped 3 bases and J dropped 3 bases, with 12 bases sitting between them. The data are from a study of T-cell reconstitution after alpha-beta-depleted transplantation in children. This sample's TCRbeta library carried unique molecular identifier barcodes. TCRdb called the PCR reads again in MiXCR, with one record for every CDR3 protein. The top ten clones hold 13% to 15% of a sample with fewer than 750,000 distinct CDR3 sequences, roughly 23% of them seen once. The V call is TRBV12-3 or TRBV12-4, the J call TRBJ2-7; TRBD1 or TRBD2 may be the D gene (6 bases each). This sample comprised PBMCs, mostly from graft donor cells, obtained 360 days after TCRalphabeta/CD19-depleted stem cell transplant. The TCR originated in a boy under three years old who had a stem cell transplant for acute myeloid leukemia, so the T cells may come from the graft donor. CDR3 sequence (DNA): TGTGCCAGCAGTTTTTCGAGGGGGGTCTACGAGCAGTACTTC. This gives the protein CASSFSRGVYEQYF.